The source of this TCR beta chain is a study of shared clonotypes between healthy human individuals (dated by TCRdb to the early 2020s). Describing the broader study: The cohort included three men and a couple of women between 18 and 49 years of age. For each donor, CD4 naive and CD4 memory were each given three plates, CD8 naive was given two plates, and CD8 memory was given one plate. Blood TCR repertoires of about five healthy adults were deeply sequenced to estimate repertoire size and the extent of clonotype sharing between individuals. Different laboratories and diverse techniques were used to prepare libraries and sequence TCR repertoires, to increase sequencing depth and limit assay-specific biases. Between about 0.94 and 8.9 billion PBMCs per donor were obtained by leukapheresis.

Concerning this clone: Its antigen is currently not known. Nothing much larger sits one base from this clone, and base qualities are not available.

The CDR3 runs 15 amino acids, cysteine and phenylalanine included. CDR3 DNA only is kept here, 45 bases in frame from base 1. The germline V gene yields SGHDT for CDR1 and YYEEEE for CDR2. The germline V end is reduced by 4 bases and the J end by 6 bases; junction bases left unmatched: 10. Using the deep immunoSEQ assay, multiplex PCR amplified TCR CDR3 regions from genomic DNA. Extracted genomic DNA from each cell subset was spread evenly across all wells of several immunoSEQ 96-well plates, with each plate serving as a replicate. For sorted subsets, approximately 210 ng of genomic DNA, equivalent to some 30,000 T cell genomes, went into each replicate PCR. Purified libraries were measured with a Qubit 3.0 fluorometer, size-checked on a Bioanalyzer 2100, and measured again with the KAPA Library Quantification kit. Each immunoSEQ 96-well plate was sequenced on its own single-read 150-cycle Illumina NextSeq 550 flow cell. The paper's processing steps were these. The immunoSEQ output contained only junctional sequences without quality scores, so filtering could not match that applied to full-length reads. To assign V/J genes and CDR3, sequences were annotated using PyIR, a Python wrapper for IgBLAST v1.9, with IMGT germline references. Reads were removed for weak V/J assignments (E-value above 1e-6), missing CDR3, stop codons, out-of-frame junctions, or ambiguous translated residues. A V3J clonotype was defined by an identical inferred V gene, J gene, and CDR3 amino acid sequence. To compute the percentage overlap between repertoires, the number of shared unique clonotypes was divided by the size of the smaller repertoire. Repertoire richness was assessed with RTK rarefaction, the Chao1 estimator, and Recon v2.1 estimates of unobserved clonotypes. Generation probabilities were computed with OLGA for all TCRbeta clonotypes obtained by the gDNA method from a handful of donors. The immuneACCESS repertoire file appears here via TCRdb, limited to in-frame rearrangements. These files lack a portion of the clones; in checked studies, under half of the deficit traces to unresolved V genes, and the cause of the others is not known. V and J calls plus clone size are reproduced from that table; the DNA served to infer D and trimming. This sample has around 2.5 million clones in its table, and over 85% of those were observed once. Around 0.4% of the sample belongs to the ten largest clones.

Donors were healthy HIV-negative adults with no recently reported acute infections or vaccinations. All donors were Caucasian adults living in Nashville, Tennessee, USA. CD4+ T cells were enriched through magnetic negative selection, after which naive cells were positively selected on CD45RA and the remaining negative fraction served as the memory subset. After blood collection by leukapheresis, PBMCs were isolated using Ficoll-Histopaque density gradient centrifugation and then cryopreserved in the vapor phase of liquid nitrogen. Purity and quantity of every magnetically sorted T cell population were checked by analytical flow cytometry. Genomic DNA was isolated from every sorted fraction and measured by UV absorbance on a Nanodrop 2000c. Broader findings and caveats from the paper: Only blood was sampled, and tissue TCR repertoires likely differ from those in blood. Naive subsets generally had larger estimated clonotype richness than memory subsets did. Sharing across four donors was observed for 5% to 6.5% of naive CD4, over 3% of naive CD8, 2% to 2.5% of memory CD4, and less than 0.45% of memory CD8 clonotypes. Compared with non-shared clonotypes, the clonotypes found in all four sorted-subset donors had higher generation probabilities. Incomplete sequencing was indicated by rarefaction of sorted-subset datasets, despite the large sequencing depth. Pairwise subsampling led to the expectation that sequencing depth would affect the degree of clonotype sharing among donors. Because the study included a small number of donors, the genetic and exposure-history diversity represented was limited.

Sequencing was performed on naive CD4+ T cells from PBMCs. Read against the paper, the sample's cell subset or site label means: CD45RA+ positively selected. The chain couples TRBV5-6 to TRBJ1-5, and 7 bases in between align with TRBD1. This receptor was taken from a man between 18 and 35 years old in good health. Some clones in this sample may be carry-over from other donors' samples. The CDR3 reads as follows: CASSGGAGGPQPQHF. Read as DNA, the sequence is TGTGCCAGCAGCGGAGGGGCAGGGGGGCCTCAGCCCCAGCATTTT.